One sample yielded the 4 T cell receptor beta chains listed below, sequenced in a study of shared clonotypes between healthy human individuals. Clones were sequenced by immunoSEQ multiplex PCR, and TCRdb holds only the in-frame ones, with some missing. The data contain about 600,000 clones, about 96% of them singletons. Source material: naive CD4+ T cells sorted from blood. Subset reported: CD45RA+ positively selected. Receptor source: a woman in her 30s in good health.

CDR3 in amino acids: CASSSLGANTGELFF. The CDR3 DNA sequence: TGTGCCAGTAGTAGTCTGGGGGCGAACACCGGGGAGCTGTTTTTT. The V gene is TRBV19, the J gene TRBJ2-2; D might be TRBD1 or TRBD2, each matching 5 bases. Per the germline V gene, CDR1 is LNHDA and CDR2 is SQIVND (reference sequence). The CDR3 consists of 15 residues. V shed 4 bases and J shed 0 bases, with 9 bases lying between them.

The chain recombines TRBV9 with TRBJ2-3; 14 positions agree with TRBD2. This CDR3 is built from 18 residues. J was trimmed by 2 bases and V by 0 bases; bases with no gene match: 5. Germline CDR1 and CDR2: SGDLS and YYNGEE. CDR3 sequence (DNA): TGTGCCAGCAGCGTAGGGACTAGCGGGAGGAGTTCCACAGATACGCAGTATTTT. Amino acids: CASSVGTSGRSSTDTQYF. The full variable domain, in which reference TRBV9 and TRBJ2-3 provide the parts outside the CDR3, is DSGVTQTPKHLITATGQRVTLRCSPRSGDLSVYWYQQSLDQGLQFLIQYYNGEERAKGNILERFSAQQFPDLHSELNLSSLELGDSALYFCASSVGTSGRSSTDTQYFGPGTRLTVL.

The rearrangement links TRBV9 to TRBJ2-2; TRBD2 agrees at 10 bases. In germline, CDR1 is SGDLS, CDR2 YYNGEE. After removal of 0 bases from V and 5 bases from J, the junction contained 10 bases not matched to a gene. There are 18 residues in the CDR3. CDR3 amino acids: CASSVVSLAGVLTGELFF. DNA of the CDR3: TGTGCCAGCAGCGTAGTATCGCTAGCGGGAGTATTAACCGGGGAGCTGTTTTTT.

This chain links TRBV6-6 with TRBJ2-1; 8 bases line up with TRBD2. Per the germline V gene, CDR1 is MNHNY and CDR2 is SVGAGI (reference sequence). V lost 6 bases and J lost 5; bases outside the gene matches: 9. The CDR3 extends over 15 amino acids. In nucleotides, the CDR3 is TGTGCCAGCAGAGAGCTAGGACTAGCAAACAATGAGCAGTTCTTC. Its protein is CASRELGLANNEQFF.